The 28 T cell receptor beta chains presented below share a single source sample, sequenced in a study of T-cell reconstitution after alpha-beta-depleted transplantation in children. TCRbeta library preparation incorporated unique molecular identifiers. TCRdb ran MiXCR on the PCR reads and lists one entry per CDR3 protein. Of about 610,000 distinct CDR3 sequences listed, 10% to 13% are singletons. The sample in question was PBMCs from the stem cell graft donor, obtained from the stem cell graft. The receptors here all came from a human donor who donated a stem cell graft to a child with acute myeloid leukemia.

This clonotype has more than one count but fewer than ten. The chain links TRBV12-3 or TRBV12-4 to TRBJ2-7; D not certain. V was pared by 3 bases and J by 3 bases, with 9 bases between. This CDR3 comprises 13 residues. The CDR3 nucleotides read TGTGCCAGCAGTTTGGTGCGGAACTACGAGCAGTACTTC. The encoded protein is CASSLVRNYEQYF.

The chain uses TRBV20-1 and TRBJ2-7; 11 bases fit TRBD2. From germline, CDR1 is DFQATT and CDR2 SNEGSKA (reference sequence). The CDR3 totals 15 residues. The ends lost 5 bases at V and 6 bases at J; junction bases unmatched: 12. Here the CDR3 DNA reads TGCAGTGCTCCCTCGGCTCTAGCGGGAGGAGTCGAGCAGTACTTC. Translating gives CSAPSALAGGVEQYF.

The chain uses TRBV7-2 and TRBJ2-2, with 8 bases lining up with TRBD2. The V gene end was trimmed by 8 bases and the J gene end by 4 bases; junction bases not matched to a gene: 9. Germline V gene lookup returns CDR1 SGHTA and CDR2 FQGNSA. The CDR3 covers 15 residues. CDR3 nucleotides: TGTGCCAGCTTTCGGGCTAGCGGGCGCACCGGGGAGCTGTTTTTT. Translation: CASFRASGRTGELFF.

This clonotype has at least ten counts. The chain uses TRBV29-1 and TRBJ2-7; tentative D call: TRBD1 (6 bases). This CDR3 is built from 12 residues. The germline V and J ends were trimmed by 5 bases and 6 bases, with 14 bases remaining between them. Germline lookup yields CDR1 SQVTM and CDR2 ANQGSEA. The CDR3 spells CSVSQGRAEQYF. The CDR3 DNA sequence: TGCAGCGTTTCACAGGGAAGGGCCGAGCAGTACTTC.

This clonotype has at least ten counts. This chain joins TRBV4-1 and TRBJ2-1; D tentatively reads TRBD1 or TRBD2 (6 bases each). V lost 4 bases to trimming and J lost 3 bases, with 25 bases between them. The CDR3 totals 19 residues. CDR1 is MGHRA and CDR2 is YSYEKL in the germline V gene. The CDR3 sequence is CASSLHGGGVPESYNEQFF. The CDR3, as DNA: TGCGCCAGCAGCCTACACGGGGGCGGTGTGCCGGAGAGCTACAATGAGCAGTTCTTC.

This clonotype was counted a few times. The rearrangement links TRBV7-3 to TRBJ2-7; possibly TRBD1 or TRBD2 for D (5 bases each). The ends were cut back, 5 bases at V and 4 bases at J, with 12 bases in the middle. CDR3 length equals 13 residues. CDR1 SGHTA and CDR2 FQGTGA come from the germline V gene. The CDR3 DNA is TGTGCCAGCAGCAATACATGGGGGTACGAGCAGTACTTC. Translating it yields CASSNTWGYEQYF.

The chain combines TRBV9 with TRBJ2-7; no clear D gene. Trimming took off 2 bases at V and 7 bases at J, with 16 bases between the two ends. Germline V gene sequence: CDR1 SGDLS, CDR2 YYNGEE. This CDR3 has 14 residues. CDR3 DNA: TGTGCCAGCAGCGTTGCAGTGGCCCTCGGGGAGCAGTACTTC. Residues: CASSVAVALGEQYF.

The V gene is TRBV20-1, the J gene TRBJ1-5; tentatively, D is TRBD1 (6 bases). This CDR3 contains 14 residues. Germline V CDR1 and CDR2: DFQATT, SNEGSKA (reference sequence). The V end was cut by 2 bases, the J end by 2 bases, with 10 bases between. Here the CDR3 reads CSARIRQGNQPQHF. The CDR3 bases are TGCAGTGCTAGAATCCGACAGGGCAATCAGCCCCAGCATTTT.

This clonotype has a count of ten or more. The chain combines TRBV18 with TRBJ2-7, with D uncertain. V lost 8 bases to trimming and J lost 0 bases, with 11 bases between them. The CDR3 totals 13 residues. Germline CDR1 KGHSH, CDR2 LQKENI. CDR3 sequence: CASSPQSSYEQYF. Written as DNA, the CDR3 is TGTGCCAGCAGCCCCCAGAGCTCCTACGAGCAGTACTTC.

This clonotype occurred a few times. The junction departs from germline at one end; a sequencing error may be responsible. This rearrangement joins TRBV28 to TRBJ2-1; 8 bases match TRBD1. The V gene's germline CDR1 is MDHEN and CDR2 SYDVKM. The CDR3 loop spans 14 amino acids. CDR3 nucleotides: TGTGCCAGCAGTACTACGAGCCTCGGGACAGGACACAGCTTC. This sequence encodes CASSTTSLGTGHSF.

The sample holds many counts of this clonotype. The CDR3 spells CASSFAETQYF. In DNA, the CDR3 is TGCGCCAGCAGCTTTGCTGAGACCCAGTACTTC. The rearrangement uses TRBV5-1 and TRBJ2-5; the D is unclear. Germline V gives CDR1 SGHRS, CDR2 YFSETQ. V was trimmed by 2 bases and J by 5 bases, leaving 4 bases between them. The CDR3 sequence is 11 residues long.

This clonotype occurred many times. The J gene is TRBJ1-1, the V gene TRBV20-1; tentative D call: TRBD1 (5 bases). Germline V gene data show CDR1 as DFQATT and CDR2 as SNEGSKA (reference sequence). Deletions cut 0 bases from V and 6 bases from J, with 8 bases between. The CDR3 extends over 12 amino acids. The CDR3 DNA follows: TGCAGTGCTAGAGAGGGGGTTTCTGAAGCTTTCTTT. This codes for CSAREGVSEAFF.

The V gene is TRBV10-3, the J gene TRBJ1-2, with 8 bases aligning to TRBD1. The V gene's germline CDR1 is ENHRY and CDR2 SYGVKD. The CDR3 spans 14 residues. Trimming at V came to 8 bases and at J to 3 bases, leaving 8 bases not matched to a gene. In DNA, the CDR3 is TGTGCCATCGGGAACAGGGGGAGAGACTATGGCTACACCTTC. Translating it yields CAIGNRGRDYGYTF.

The chain joins TRBV12-3 or TRBV12-4 to TRBJ2-2; 7 nucleotides align to TRBD1. The CDR3 runs 17 residues. J lost 2 bases, V lost 6 bases, and 12 bases had no gene match. The CDR3 nucleotides are TGTGCCAGCAGAGGTCGGGGACAGCCCTTAAACACCGGGGAGCTGTTTTTT. Its protein is CASRGRGQPLNTGELFF.

The DNA of the CDR3 is TGTGCCAGCAGTGGTCGGGCCCACCCGAACATTCAGTACTTC. It codes for CASSGRAHPNIQYF. The J gene is TRBJ2-4, the V gene TRBV2; D remains ambiguous. The CDR3 has 14 residues. Trimming removed 4 bases at V and 7 bases at J, with 14 bases between. Germline loops: CDR1 SNHLY, CDR2 FYNNEI. Variable domain in full (rest from reference TRBV2 and TRBJ2-4): EPEVTQTPSHQVTQMGQEVILRCVPISNHLYFYWYRQILGQKVEFLVSFYNNEISEKSEIFDDQFSVERPDGSNFTLKIRSTKLEDSAMYFCASSGRAHPNIQYFGAGTRLSVL.

The rearrangement joins TRBV7-2 to TRBJ2-3; 8 nucleotides match TRBD2. CDR3 length: 16 residues. Germline trimming cut 2 bases from V and 4 bases from J; bases unmatched to any gene: 8. Germline-derived CDR1 and CDR2 are SGHTA and FQGNSA. This CDR3 reads CASSLRLAGMADTQYF. CDR3 bases: TGTGCCAGCAGCTTACGGCTAGCGGGTATGGCAGATACGCAGTATTTT. Full variable domain (rest looked up from reference TRBV7-2 and TRBJ2-3): GAGVSQSPSNKVTEKGKDVELRCDPISGHTALYWYRQSLGQGLEFLIYFQGNSAPDKSGLPSDRFSAERTGGSVSTLTIQRTQQEDSAVYLCASSLRLAGMADTQYFGPGTRLTVL.

The sample holds many counts of this clonotype. The CDR3 bases are TGTGCCATCCGGACTGGGGCCAACGTCCTGACTTTC. It translates to CAIRTGANVLTF. The V call is TRBV10-3, the J call TRBJ2-6; no clear D. V lost 8 bases and J 2 bases, leaving 4 bases between the germline ends. Germline V gene data show CDR1 as ENHRY and CDR2 as SYGVKD. CDR3 length: 12 amino acids.

This clonotype was counted many times. The genes are TRBV12-3 or TRBV12-4 and TRBJ2-1, with D perhaps matching TRBD1 or TRBD2 (5 bases each). V was pared by 6 bases and J by 15 bases, with 24 bases between. There are 14 residues in the CDR3. The DNA of the CDR3 is TGTGCCAGCAGACGGGACGCCGATGGGGCCTTAATGTTCTTC. It codes for CASRRDADGALMFF.

This chain connects TRBV7-9 to TRBJ2-7, with a weak D call TRBD2 (7 bases). CDR3 length: 16 residues. The germline CDR1 and CDR2 sequences are SEHNR and FQNEAQ (reference sequence). The V and J ends lost 6 bases and 2 bases respectively, with 20 bases between them. The CDR3 DNA follows: TGTGCCAGCAGTTACCTAACGGGGGGCTTACCCTACGAGCAGTACTTC. It is translated as CASSYLTGGLPYEQYF.

This clonotype showed up just a few times. V is TRBV28 and J is TRBJ2-3, with 7 bases that match TRBD1. V was clipped by 5 bases and J by 0 bases; unmatched bases: 8. The CDR3 loop spans 16 amino acids. In germline, CDR1 is MDHEN, CDR2 SYDVKM. CDR3 DNA sequence: TGTGCCAGCAGTCCTGACAGGGTTTCTAGCACAGATACGCAGTATTTT. The encoded protein is CASSPDRVSSTDTQYF.

The V call is TRBV27, the J call TRBJ2-7; a weak D match, TRBD1 (6 bases). The CDR3 consists of 16 residues. Germline V gene sequence: CDR1 MNHEY, CDR2 SMNVEV (reference sequence). With 8 bases removed from V and 3 bases from J, the gap between germline ends came to 23 bases. For the CDR3, the DNA is TGTGCCAGCGCTCCGGGGAGCCGGGACAATAACTACGAGCAGTACTTC. It translates to CASAPGSRDNNYEQYF.

This clonotype was picked up a small number of times. The CDR3 region has the DNA TGTGCCAGCAGTGGCCTCAGAGATACGCAGTATTTT. It codes for CASSGLRDTQYF. The rearrangement links TRBV6-1 to TRBJ2-3; no definite D call. The CDR3 spans 12 residues. The germline V gene encodes CDR1 MNHNS and CDR2 SASEGT. Between the trimmed V and J ends, which lost 4 bases and 5 bases, there was a span of 7 bases.

This clonotype was counted ten times or more. The chain employs TRBV6-1 and TRBJ1-6, with 11 positions matching TRBD1. Germline V CDR1 and CDR2: MNHNS, SASEGT. V lost 5 bases to trimming and J lost 10 bases; unmatched junction nucleotides: 7. This CDR3 is built from 15 residues. CDR3: CASSPTGTGGSPLHF. In nucleotides, the CDR3 is TGTGCCAGCAGTCCGACCGGGACAGGGGGATCACCCCTCCACTTT.

CDR3 in DNA: TGCGCCAGCAGCTTGGAGTTCGAGCAGTACTTC. Residues: CASSLEFEQYF. The chain carries TRBV5-1 and TRBJ2-7; D is uncertain. With 0 bases removed from V and 6 bases from J, the gap between germline ends came to 4 bases. Germline CDR1 reads SGHRS; CDR2 reads YFSETQ. The CDR3 spans 11 residues.

The chain uses TRBV6-2 or TRBV6-3 and TRBJ2-1; D ambiguous. CDR1 is MNHEY and CDR2 is SVGEGT in the germline V gene. Trimming took 9 bases from V and 7 from J, leaving 25 bases between them. The CDR3 runs to 16 residues. This CDR3 reads CASILDERLGVNEQFF. DNA of the CDR3: TGTGCCAGTATCCTAGACGAGAGGCTGGGCGTAAATGAGCAGTTCTTC.

The chain links TRBV29-1 to TRBJ2-2; D remains unclear. Trimming removed 7 bases at V and 4 bases at J, with 10 bases between. The CDR3 covers 12 residues. In germline, CDR1 is SQVTM, CDR2 ANQGSEA. The CDR3 nucleotides read TGCAGCGGCAGCACGGCCACCGGGGAGCTGTTTTTT. This translates into CSGSTATGELFF.

The chain carries TRBV19 and TRBJ2-5; TRBD1 agrees at 9 bases. Germline V gene data show CDR1 as LNHDA and CDR2 as SQIVND (reference sequence). The CDR3 covers 17 residues. J lost 4 bases, V lost 5 bases, and 14 bases had no gene match. The CDR3 region has the DNA TGTGCCAGTAGTCTCACCGGGACAGGGCGAGTTGGAGAGACCCAGTACTTC. Residues: CASSLTGTGRVGETQYF.

The rearrangement uses TRBV29-1 and TRBJ1-1; D remains unclear. This CDR3 has 14 amino acids. Germline values: CDR1 SQVTM, CDR2 ANQGSEA. The germline V and J ends were trimmed by 4 bases and 1 base, with 13 bases remaining between them. Here the CDR3 DNA reads TGCAGCGTTGTAGTCCCGGGAAAGAACACTGAAGCTTTCTTT. It translates to CSVVVPGKNTEAFF. The full variable domain, with the rest looked up from reference TRBV29-1 and TRBJ1-1, is SAVISQKPSRDICQRGTSLTIQCQVDSQVTMMFWYRQQPGQSLTLIATANQGSEATYESGFVIDKFPISRPNLTFSTLTVSNMSPEDSSIYLCSVVVPGKNTEAFFGQGTRLTVV.